This TCR beta chain was captured by sequencing in a study of regulatory T cells in long-lasting Graves disease. The TCR beta library used iRepertoire HTBI primers with Arm-PCR amplification of CDR3. A single record per CDR3 protein comes from TCRdb applying MiXCR to the multiplex PCR reads. The table lists about 470,000 distinct CDR3 sequences, approximately 15% of them singletons. The time point is: newly diagnosed GD, antithyroid drugs for less than 3 months. The TCR library was made from RNA extracted from PBMCs. This clonotype was detected ten times or more. These data were likewise used in another study, on T cells in Graves' hyperthyroidism and ophthalmopathy.

This sequence was found in a woman in her thirties with Graves disease. Sequenced material: peripheral blood mononuclear cells (PBMCs), taken at new diagnosis, from a patient treated with antithyroid drugs.

The CDR3 sequence: CASSLGAGGPHTDTQYF. The DNA of the CDR3 is TGTGCCAGCAGCCTAGGGGCGGGAGGGCCACATACAGATACGCAGTATTTT. This chain connects TRBV7-3 to TRBJ2-3; TRBD2 matches at 9 bases. Unmatched junction bases numbered 12, after V lost 5 bases and J lost 3 bases. The CDR3 sequence is 17 residues long. Germline V gene data show CDR1 as SGHTA and CDR2 as FQGTGA.